This T cell receptor beta chain derives from a study of shared clonotypes between healthy human individuals. In germline, CDR1 is MNHEY, CDR2 SVGAGI. V shed 6 bases, J shed 5 bases, and the junction held 7 bases outside the gene matches. The CDR3 covers 15 residues. Some clones are missing from TCRdb's copy, which holds only in-frame ones; the method was immunoSEQ multiplex PCR. This sample carries 1,500,000 or so clones, over 95% of them seen once, and the ten largest clones take over 1%. The sequence came from a man aged 30 to 39 in good health. Sequencing was done on a sample of naive CD4+ T cells sorted from blood. Subset: CD45RA+ positively selected. The chain is built from TRBV6-5 and TRBJ2-2; TRBD1 agrees at 9 bases. The CDR3 DNA reads TGTGCCAGCAGACTCGGACAGGGGTGGACCGGGGAGCTGTTTTTT. Its protein is CASRLGQGWTGELFF.